The 9 T cell receptor beta chains below come from one sample, sequenced in a study of beta chain features in type 1 diabetes. Sequencing targeted expressed TCRB transcripts, as all isolated RNA had been reverse transcribed. Only in-frame clones appear in the TCRdb table, and some are missing; sequencing was by immunoSEQ multiplex PCR. The sample yields 500,000 to 700,000 clones, 15% to 17% seen once. Material for sequencing was naive CD4+ T cells from blood. These receptors originate from a man younger than 30 in good health.

The V and J genes are TRBV4-3 and TRBJ1-4; 10 positions match TRBD1. The CDR3 runs to 15 residues. Germline loops: CDR1 LGHNA, CDR2 YSLEER. Germline trimming cut 4 bases from V and 8 bases from J; bases unmatched to any gene: 7. The CDR3 nucleotides are TGCGCCAGCAGCCCACGGGACAGGGGCGACGAAAAACTGTTTTTT. Amino acids: CASSPRDRGDEKLFF.

The V gene is TRBV2, the J gene TRBJ2-7, with D possibly matching TRBD1 (6 bases). Germline loops: CDR1 SNHLY, CDR2 FYNNEI. The germline V and J ends were trimmed by 0 bases and 2 bases, with 20 bases remaining between them. This CDR3 contains 18 residues. This chain's CDR3 is CASSEAATGKAPTYEQYF. CDR3 DNA sequence: TGTGCCAGCAGTGAAGCGGCGACAGGCAAAGCCCCAACCTACGAGCAGTACTTC.

The chain combines TRBV28 with TRBJ2-7; unclear D gene. V shed 6 bases and J shed 1 base, with 13 bases lying between them. The CDR3 runs 14 residues. From germline, CDR1 is MDHEN and CDR2 SYDVKM. The CDR3 bases are TGTGCCAGCAGCTCCCTCTGGGGATCCTACGAGCAGTACTTC. Translation gives CASSSLWGSYEQYF. Full variable domain (remainder filled in from reference TRBV28 and TRBJ2-7): DVKVTQSSRYLVKRTGEKVFLECVQDMDHENMFWYRQDPGLGLRLIYFSYDVKMKEKGDIPEGYSVSREKKERFSLILESASTNQTSMYLCASSSLWGSYEQYFGPGTRLTVT.

This chain links TRBV7-2 with TRBJ2-5; D tentatively fits TRBD1 or TRBD2 (6 bases each). From germline, CDR1 is SGHTA and CDR2 FQGNSA. The ends were cut back, 3 bases at V and 2 bases at J, with 13 bases in the middle. The CDR3 covers 15 residues. CDR3 region: CASSLEGGRQETQYF. The CDR3 DNA sequence: TGTGCCAGCAGCTTGGAGGGGGGCCGTCAAGAGACCCAGTACTTC. Using reference TRBV7-2 and TRBJ2-5 for the parts outside the CDR3, the full variable domain is GAGVSQSPSNKVTEKGKDVELRCDPISGHTALYWYRQSLGQGLEFLIYFQGNSAPDKSGLPSDRFSAERTGGSVSTLTIQRTQQEDSAVYLCASSLEGGRQETQYFGPGTRLLVL.

Only a few counts were recorded for this clone. The chain employs TRBV19 and TRBJ2-1, with D uncertain. Trimming shortened V by 10 bases and J by 4 bases, and 5 bases separated the two germline ends. CDR1 LNHDA and CDR2 SQIVND come from the germline V gene (reference sequence). The CDR3 sequence is 10 residues long. CDR3 in DNA: TGTGCCACAGGTTACAATGAGCAGTTCTTC. Amino acids: CATGYNEQFF. Drawing the rest from reference TRBV19 and TRBJ2-1, the complete variable domain is DGGITQSPKYLFRKEGQNVTLSCEQNLNHDAMYWYRQDPGQGLRLIYYSQIVNDFQKGDIAEGYSVSREKKESFPLTVTSAQKNPTAFYLCATGYNEQFFGPGTRLTVL.

The chain recombines TRBV28 with TRBJ1-5; D may be TRBD1 (5 bases). Trimming shortened V by 3 bases and J by 3 bases, and 18 bases separated the two germline ends. CDR1 and CDR2 from the germline V gene are MDHEN and SYDVKM. The CDR3 is made up of 17 amino acids. CDR3 in DNA: TGTGCCAGCAGTTTGAGGGCACGCGGGGGATACAATCAGCCCCAGCATTTT. Protein: CASSLRARGGYNQPQHF. The full variable domain, in which reference TRBV28 and TRBJ1-5 provide the parts outside the CDR3, is DVKVTQSSRYLVKRTGEKVFLECVQDMDHENMFWYRQDPGLGLRLIYFSYDVKMKEKGDIPEGYSVSREKKERFSLILESASTNQTSMYLCASSLRARGGYNQPQHFGDGTRLSIL.

This clone showed up just a few times. The chain uses TRBV2 and TRBJ2-5, with D unclear. V gave up 6 bases and J gave up 2 bases, with 10 bases separating them. The CDR3 spans 13 residues. Germline V lookup: CDR1 SNHLY, CDR2 FYNNEI. CDR3 sequence: CASSDLAQETQYF. The CDR3 bases are TGTGCCAGCAGCGACTTGGCTCAAGAGACCCAGTACTTC.

The CDR3 loop is CASSAGGWGYTF. The CDR3 DNA is TGTGCCAGCAGTGCAGGGGGATGGGGCTACACCTTC. The chain employs TRBV6-1 and TRBJ1-2, with 7 nucleotides matching TRBD1. CDR1 and CDR2 from the germline V gene are MNHNS and SASEGT. CDR3 size: 12 residues. V trimming: 4 bases; J trimming: 8 bases; junction bases outside the gene matches: 4.

This chain joins TRBV6-5 and TRBJ1-2; D is unclear. The CDR3 covers 15 residues. Trimming removed 0 bases from V and 4 bases from J, with 12 bases in between. In germline, CDR1 is MNHEY, CDR2 SVGAGI. The CDR3 DNA is TGTGCCAGCAGTTACTCTCGGGGTCGCGGCTATGGCTACACCTTC. Residues: CASSYSRGRGYGYTF.